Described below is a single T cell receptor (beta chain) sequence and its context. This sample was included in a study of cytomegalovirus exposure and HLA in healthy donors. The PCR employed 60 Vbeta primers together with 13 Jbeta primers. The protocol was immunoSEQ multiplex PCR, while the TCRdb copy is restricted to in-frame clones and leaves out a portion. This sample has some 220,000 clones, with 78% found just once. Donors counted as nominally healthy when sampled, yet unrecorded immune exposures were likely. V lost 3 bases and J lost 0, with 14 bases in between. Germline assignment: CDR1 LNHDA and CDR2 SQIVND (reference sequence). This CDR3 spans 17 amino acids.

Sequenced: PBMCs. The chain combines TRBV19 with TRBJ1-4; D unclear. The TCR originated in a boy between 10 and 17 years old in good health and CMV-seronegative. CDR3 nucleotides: TGTGCCAGTAGTATTCCGACTAGTTACGCAACTAATGAAAAACTGTTTTTT. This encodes CASSIPTSYATNEKLFF.